This T cell receptor beta chain was identified during a study of OX40 agonist ivuxolimab in advanced cancers. About the research overall: Subjects had a mean age of about 60 years, with a range of about 23 to 79; just over 80% were male. Patients with prior anti-PD-1, anti-PD-L1 or anti-CTLA-4 therapy were eligible; 35% to 50% had some. Study-level findings and limits: The study found that CD8+ T cells averaged more expanded clones than CD4+. Near-lowest levels of clonal expansion characterized partial responders at 0.1-3.0 mg/kg.

The CDR3 covers 16 residues. Trimming took off 4 bases at V and 0 bases at J, with 10 bases between the two ends. CDR1 is MNHNS and CDR2 is SASEGT in the germline V gene. Generated by immunoSEQ multiplex PCR, the TCRdb table keeps only in-frame clones and is missing some. Here the sample spans tens of thousands of clones, approximately 87% being singletons. Worth noting for this clone: Its specificity is unknown.

The source was CD4+ or CD8+ T cells sorted from blood, collected in a trial of the OX40 agonist ivuxolimab. The V call is TRBV6-1, the J call TRBJ2-6; D gene unclear. The sequence was collected from an adult with an advanced solid tumor such as melanoma, head and neck, liver or kidney cancer. The CDR3 nucleotides are TGTGCCAGCAGTGCCAGGCCCAGCTCTGGGGCCAACGTCCTGACTTTC. Protein: CASSARPSSGANVLTF.